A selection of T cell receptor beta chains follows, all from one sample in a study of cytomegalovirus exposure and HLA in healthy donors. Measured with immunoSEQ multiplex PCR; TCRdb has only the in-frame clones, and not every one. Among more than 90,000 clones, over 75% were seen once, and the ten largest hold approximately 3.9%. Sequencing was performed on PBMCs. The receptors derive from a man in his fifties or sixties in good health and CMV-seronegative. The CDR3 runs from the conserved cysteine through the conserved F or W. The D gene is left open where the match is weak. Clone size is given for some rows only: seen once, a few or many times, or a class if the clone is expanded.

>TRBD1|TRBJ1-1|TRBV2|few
CASSYRGLDTEAFF
TGTGCCAGCAGCTACAGGGGGCTGGACACTGAAGCTTTCTTT
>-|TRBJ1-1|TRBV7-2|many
CASSLSGGPTEAFF
TGTGCCAGCAGCTTAAGCGGGGGGCCCACTGAAGCTTTCTTT
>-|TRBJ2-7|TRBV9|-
CASSVGLRTLTSNEQYF
TGTGCCAGCAGCGTAGGGCTTCGGACCCTAACTAGCAACGAGCAGTACTTC
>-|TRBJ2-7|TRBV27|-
CASSLLTGDEQYF
TGTGCCAGCAGTTTATTGACAGGTGACGAGCAGTACTTC
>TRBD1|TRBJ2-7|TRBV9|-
CASIQPGTACYEQYF
TGTGCCAGCATTCAACCCGGGACAGCTTGTTACGAGCAGTACTTC
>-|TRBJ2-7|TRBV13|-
CASSLALHEQYF
TGTGCCAGCAGCTTAGCCCTTCACGAGCAGTACTTC
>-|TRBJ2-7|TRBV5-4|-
CASSPGGNYEQYF
TGTGCCAGCAGTCCCGGAGGCAACTACGAGCAGTACTTC
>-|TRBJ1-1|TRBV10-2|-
CASRSQPNTEAFF
TGCGCCAGCAGGTCACAACCCAACACTGAAGCTTTCTTT
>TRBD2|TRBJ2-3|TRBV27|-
CATGGLAGEAFTDTQYF
TGTGCCACAGGTGGGCTAGCGGGAGAGGCTTTCACAGATACGCAGTATTTT
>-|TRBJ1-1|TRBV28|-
CASSPIDRLNTEAFF
TGTGCCAGCAGTCCAATTGACAGGTTGAACACTGAAGCTTTCTTT
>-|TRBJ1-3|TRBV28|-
CASSSAGVSGNTIYF
TGTGCCAGCAGTTCGGCCGGGGTATCCGGAAACACCATATATTTT
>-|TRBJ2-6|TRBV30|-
CAWSVRQTGANVLTF
TGTGCCTGGAGTGTACGACAGACTGGGGCCAACGTCCTGACTTTC
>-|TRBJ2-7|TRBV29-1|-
CSVDDSGSPYEQYF
TGCAGCGTTGATGACAGCGGGTCCCCCTACGAGCAGTACTTC
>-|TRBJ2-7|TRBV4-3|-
CASSQDRGYEQYF
TGCGCCAGCAGCCAAGATCGGGGATACGAGCAGTACTTC
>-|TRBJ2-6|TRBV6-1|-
CASRQGLAGANVLTF
TGTGCCAGCAGACAGGGTCTGGCTGGGGCCAACGTCCTGACTTTC
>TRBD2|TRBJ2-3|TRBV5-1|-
CASSFETSGPSRGTDTQYF
TGCGCCAGCAGCTTCGAGACTAGCGGGCCTTCCCGGGGCACAGATACGCAGTATTTT
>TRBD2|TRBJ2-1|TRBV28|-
CASPPGLAGATYNEQFF
TGTGCCAGCCCGCCGGGACTAGCGGGAGCAACCTACAATGAGCAGTTCTTC
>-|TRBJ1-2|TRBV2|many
CASSELADYGYTF
TGTGCCAGCAGTGAACTGGCAGACTATGGCTACACCTTC
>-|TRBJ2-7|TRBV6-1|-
CASSVTGSPTYEQYF
TGTGCCAGCAGTGTTACGGGTTCCCCCACCTACGAGCAGTACTTC
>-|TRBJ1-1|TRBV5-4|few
CASRDGHLNTEAFF
TGTGCCAGCAGGGATGGACACTTAAACACTGAAGCTTTCTTT
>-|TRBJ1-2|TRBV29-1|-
CSVEGGQNGYTF
TGCAGCGTTGAAGGAGGGCAGAATGGCTACACCTTC
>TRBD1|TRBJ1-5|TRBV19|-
CASSVRDRGQPQHF
TGTGCCAGTAGTGTCCGGGACAGGGGGCAGCCCCAGCATTTT
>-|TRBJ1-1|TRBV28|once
CASSLRLMNTEAFF
TGTGCCAGCAGTTTAAGACTTATGAACACTGAAGCTTTCTTT
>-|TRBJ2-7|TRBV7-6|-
CASSLGRSGQYF
TGTGCCAGCAGCTTAGGCCGCTCGGGGCAGTACTTC
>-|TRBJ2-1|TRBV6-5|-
CASRISGIYNEQFF
TGTGCCAGCAGGATCAGCGGAATCTACAATGAGCAGTTCTTC
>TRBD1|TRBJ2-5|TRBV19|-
CASSRDSQRQETQYF
TGTGCCAGTAGTAGGGACAGCCAACGCCAAGAGACCCAGTACTTC
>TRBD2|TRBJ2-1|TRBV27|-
CASSPRLAATTYNEQFF
TGTGCCAGCAGTCCCAGACTAGCGGCTACAACCTACAATGAGCAGTTCTTC
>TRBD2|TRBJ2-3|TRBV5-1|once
CASSVGLAGTDTQYF
TGCGCCAGCAGCGTCGGACTAGCGGGCACAGATACGCAGTATTTT
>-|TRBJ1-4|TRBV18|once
CASSPPGGEKLFF
TGTGCCAGCTCACCACCGGGGGGTGAAAAACTGTTTTTT
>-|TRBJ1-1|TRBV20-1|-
CSAQENTEAFF
TGCAGTGCCCAGGAGAACACTGAAGCTTTCTTT
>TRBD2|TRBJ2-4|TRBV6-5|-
CASSSLAGHAKNIQYF
TGTGCCAGCAGTTCACTAGCGGGACATGCCAAAAACATTCAGTACTTC
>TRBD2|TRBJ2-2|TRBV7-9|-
CASSGRANTGELFF
TGTGCCAGCAGCGGGAGGGCGAACACCGGGGAGCTGTTTTTT
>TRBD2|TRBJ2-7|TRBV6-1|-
CASSTSGSYYEQYF
TGTGCCAGCAGCACCAGCGGGAGTTACTACGAGCAGTACTTC
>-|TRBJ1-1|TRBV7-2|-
CASSLGGGMNTEAFF
TGTGCCAGCAGCTTAGGGGGCGGCATGAACACTGAAGCTTTCTTT
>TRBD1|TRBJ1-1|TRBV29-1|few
CSGGQGGNTEAFF
TGCAGCGGGGGACAGGGGGGAAACACTGAAGCTTTCTTT
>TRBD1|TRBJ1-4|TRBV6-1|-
CASRMTGMGEKLFF
TGTGCCAGCAGGATGACAGGGATGGGTGAAAAACTGTTTTTT
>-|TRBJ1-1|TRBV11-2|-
CASSLSTGRSEAFF
TGTGCCAGCAGCTTAAGTACCGGTAGGAGTGAAGCTTTCTTT
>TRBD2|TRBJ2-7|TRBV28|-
CASSVAGLAEPYEQYF
TGTGCCAGCAGCGTCGCGGGACTAGCGGAACCTTACGAGCAGTACTTC
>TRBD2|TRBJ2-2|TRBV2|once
CASSGTSANTGELFF
TGTGCCAGCAGTGGGACTAGCGCCAACACCGGGGAGCTGTTTTTT
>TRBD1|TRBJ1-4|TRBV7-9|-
CASSLAGQGGEKLFF
TGTGCCAGCAGCTTAGCAGGACAGGGCGGAGAAAAACTGTTTTTT